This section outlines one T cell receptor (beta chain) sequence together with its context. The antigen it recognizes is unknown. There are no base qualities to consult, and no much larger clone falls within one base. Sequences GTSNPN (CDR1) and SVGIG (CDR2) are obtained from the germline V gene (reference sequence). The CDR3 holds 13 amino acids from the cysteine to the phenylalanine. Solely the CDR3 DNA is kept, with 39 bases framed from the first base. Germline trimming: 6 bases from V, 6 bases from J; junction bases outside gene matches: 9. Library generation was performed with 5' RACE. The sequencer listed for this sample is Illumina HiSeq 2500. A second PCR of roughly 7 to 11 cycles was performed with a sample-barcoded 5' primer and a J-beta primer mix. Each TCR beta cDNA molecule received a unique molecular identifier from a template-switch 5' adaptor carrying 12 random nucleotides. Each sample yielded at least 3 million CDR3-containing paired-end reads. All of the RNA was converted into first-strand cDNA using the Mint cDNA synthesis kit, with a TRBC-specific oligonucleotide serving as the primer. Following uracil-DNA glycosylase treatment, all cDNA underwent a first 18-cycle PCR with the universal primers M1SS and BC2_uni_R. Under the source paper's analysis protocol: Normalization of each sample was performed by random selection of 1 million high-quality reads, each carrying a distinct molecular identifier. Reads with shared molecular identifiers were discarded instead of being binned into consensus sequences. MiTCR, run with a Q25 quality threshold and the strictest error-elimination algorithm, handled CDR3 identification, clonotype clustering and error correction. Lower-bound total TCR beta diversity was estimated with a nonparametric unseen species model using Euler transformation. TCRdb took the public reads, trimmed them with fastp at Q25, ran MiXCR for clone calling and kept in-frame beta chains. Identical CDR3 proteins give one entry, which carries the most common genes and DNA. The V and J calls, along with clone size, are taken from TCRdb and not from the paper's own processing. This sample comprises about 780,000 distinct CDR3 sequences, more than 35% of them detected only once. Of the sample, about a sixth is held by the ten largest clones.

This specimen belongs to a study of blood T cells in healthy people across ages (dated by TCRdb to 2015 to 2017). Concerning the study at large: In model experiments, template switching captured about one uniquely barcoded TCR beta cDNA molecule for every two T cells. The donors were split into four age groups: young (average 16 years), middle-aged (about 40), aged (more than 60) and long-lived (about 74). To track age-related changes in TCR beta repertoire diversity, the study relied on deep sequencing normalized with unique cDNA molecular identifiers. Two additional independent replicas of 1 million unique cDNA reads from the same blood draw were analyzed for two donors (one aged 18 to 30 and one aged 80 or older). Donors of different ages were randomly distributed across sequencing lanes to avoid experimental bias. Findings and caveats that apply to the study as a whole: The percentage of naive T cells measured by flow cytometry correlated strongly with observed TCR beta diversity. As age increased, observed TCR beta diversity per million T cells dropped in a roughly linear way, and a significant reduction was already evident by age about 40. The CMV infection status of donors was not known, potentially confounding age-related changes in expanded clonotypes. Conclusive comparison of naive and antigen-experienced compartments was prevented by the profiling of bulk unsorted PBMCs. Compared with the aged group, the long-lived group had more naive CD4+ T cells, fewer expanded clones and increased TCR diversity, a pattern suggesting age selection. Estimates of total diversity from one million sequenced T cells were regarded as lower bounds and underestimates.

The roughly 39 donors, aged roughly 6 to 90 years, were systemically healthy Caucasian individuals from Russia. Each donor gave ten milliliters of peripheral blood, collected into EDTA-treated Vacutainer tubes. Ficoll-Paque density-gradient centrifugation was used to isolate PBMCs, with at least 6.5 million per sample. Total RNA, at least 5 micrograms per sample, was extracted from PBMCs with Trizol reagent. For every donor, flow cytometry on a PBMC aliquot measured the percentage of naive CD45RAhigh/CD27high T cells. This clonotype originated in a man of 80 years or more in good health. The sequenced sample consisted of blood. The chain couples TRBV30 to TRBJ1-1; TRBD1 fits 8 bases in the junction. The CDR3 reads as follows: CACLRQGYAEAFF. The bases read TGTGCCTGCCTTCGACAGGGGTACGCTGAAGCTTTCTTT.